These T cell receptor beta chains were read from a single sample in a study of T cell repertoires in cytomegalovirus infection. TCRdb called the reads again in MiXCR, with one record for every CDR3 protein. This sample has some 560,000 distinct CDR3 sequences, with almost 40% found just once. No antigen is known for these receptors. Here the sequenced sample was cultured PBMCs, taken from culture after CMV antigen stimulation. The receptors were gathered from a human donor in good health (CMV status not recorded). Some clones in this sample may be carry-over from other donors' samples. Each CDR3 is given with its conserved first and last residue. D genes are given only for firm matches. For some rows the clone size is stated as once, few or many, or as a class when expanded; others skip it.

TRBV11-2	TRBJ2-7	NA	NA	TGTGCCAGCAGCCCGTCGGGACGGAAGTACGAGCAGTACTTC	CASSPSGRKYEQYF
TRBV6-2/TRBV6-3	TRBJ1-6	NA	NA	TGTGCCAGCAGTTACCTCGGCTCTTCACCCCTCCACTTT	CASSYLGSSPLHF
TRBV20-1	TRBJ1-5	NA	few	TGCAGTGCTCTACCCCGTGGCACAGGGACCAATCAGCCCCAGCATTTT	CSALPRGTGTNQPQHF
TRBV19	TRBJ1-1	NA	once	TGTGCCAGTAGTCGGGCGACCACTGAAGCTTTCTTT	CASSRATTEAFF
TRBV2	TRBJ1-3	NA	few	TGTGCCAGCAGAACAGGGCTGGCTGGAAACACCATATATTTT	CASRTGLAGNTIYF
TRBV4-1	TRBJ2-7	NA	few	TGCGCCAGCAGCCATGTAGTGGGCGAGCAGTACTTC	CASSHVVGEQYF
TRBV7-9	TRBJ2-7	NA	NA	TGTGCGACGGGGGATTCTTACGAGCAGTACTTC	CATGDSYEQYF
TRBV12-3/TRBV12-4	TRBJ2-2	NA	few	TGTGCCAGCAGGACTACCCGGGGTGGCGGGGAGCTGTTTTTT	CASRTTRGGGELFF
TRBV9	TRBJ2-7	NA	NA	TGTGCCAGCAGTCCCTTAGCCCAGTCCTACGAGCAGTACTTC	CASSPLAQSYEQYF
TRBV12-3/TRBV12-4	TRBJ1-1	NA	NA	TGTGCCAGCAGTTTGGGTAGGGAGGTGACTGAAGCTTTCTTT	CASSLGREVTEAFF
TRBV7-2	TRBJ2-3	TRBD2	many	TGTGCCAGCAGCTTGCAGGTGTCTAGCGGGAGCACAGATACGCAGTATTTT	CASSLQVSSGSTDTQYF